Below, 10 T cell receptor beta chains from the same sample are listed, as sequenced in a study of OX40 agonist ivuxolimab in advanced cancers. This table comes from immunoSEQ multiplex PCR, and its TCRdb copy is limited to in-frame clones, with some not included. Of tens of thousands of clones detected, about 89% appear once; the ten largest clones hold roughly 15%. Material: CD4+ or CD8+ T cells sorted from blood, obtained in a trial of the OX40 agonist ivuxolimab. The receptors were gathered from an adult with an advanced solid tumor such as melanoma, head and neck, liver or kidney cancer.

The J gene is TRBJ2-7, the V gene TRBV5-4; D is unclear. The CDR3 has 12 residues. Germline CDR1 is SGHNT and CDR2 is YYREEE (reference sequence). V was trimmed by 3 bases and J by 2 bases, leaving 6 bases between them. CDR3 amino acids: CASSSDTYEQYF. The CDR3 region has the DNA TGTGCCAGCAGCTCCGATACCTACGAGCAGTACTTC.

The V call is TRBV9, the J call TRBJ2-3; D remains ambiguous. The germline V and J ends were trimmed by 4 bases and 1 base, with 4 bases remaining between them. CDR3 length equals 12 residues. The germline V gene has CDR1 SGDLS and CDR2 YYNGEE. The CDR3 DNA is TGTGCCAGCAGCATCGGCACAGATACGCAGTATTTT. Translated, it gives CASSIGTDTQYF.

V gene TRBV11-1 combines with J gene TRBJ2-7; D remains ambiguous. CDR3 length equals 14 residues. The V gene's germline CDR1 is SGHAT and CDR2 FQDESV (reference sequence). V lost 5 bases and J 3 bases, leaving 14 bases between the germline ends. DNA of the CDR3: TGTGCCAGCAGCACCCCTCTCGGCAACTACGAGCAGTACTTC. It encodes CASSTPLGNYEQYF.

The chain combines TRBV7-9 with TRBJ2-7, with unresolved D. The CDR3 runs to 13 residues. V was pared by 3 bases and J by 5 bases, with 11 bases between. Germline V gene data show CDR1 as SEHNR and CDR2 as FQNEAQ (reference sequence). Here the CDR3 DNA reads TGTGCCAGCAGCTTTCACACCTTCCACGAGCAGTACTTC. As protein: CASSFHTFHEQYF.

The chain recombines TRBV11-2 with TRBJ2-5; TRBD2 agrees at 9 bases. The CDR3 has 15 residues. CDR1 SGHAT and CDR2 FQNNGV come from the germline V gene. The ends lost 8 bases at V and 0 bases at J; junction bases unmatched: 7. In DNA form, the CDR3 reads TGTGCCAGCTCCCGGACTAGCGTGTACCAAGAGACCCAGTACTTC. Translating it yields CASSRTSVYQETQYF.

This clone was counted once. The chain links TRBV7-9 to TRBJ2-3; 13 nucleotides align to TRBD2. The CDR3 totals 17 residues. J gave up 1 base and V 5 bases, and 6 bases lay outside the gene matches. Germline CDR1 SEHNR, CDR2 FQNEAQ (reference sequence). The CDR3 sequence: CASSPKGLAGGTDTQYF. The DNA of the CDR3 is TGTGCCAGCAGCCCAAAAGGACTAGCGGGGGGCACAGATACGCAGTATTTT.

This clone came up a few times. The chain joins TRBV9 to TRBJ1-4, with D possibly matching TRBD1 (6 bases). V was cut by 4 bases and J by 6 bases, with 16 bases left in between. Germline V gene sequence: CDR1 SGDLS, CDR2 YYNGEE. This CDR3 has 15 amino acids. The CDR3 DNA reads TGTGCCAGCAGCACCGAGTGGGGGGCGGATGAAAAACTGTTTTTT. Translated: CASSTEWGADEKLFF. The full variable domain, rest sourced from reference TRBV9 and TRBJ1-4, is DSGVTQTPKHLITATGQRVTLRCSPRSGDLSVYWYQQSLDQGLQFLIQYYNGEERAKGNILERFSAQQFPDLHSELNLSSLELGDSALYFCASSTEWGADEKLFFGSGTQLSVL.

The chain uses TRBV5-3 and TRBJ2-5; D unclear. TRBV5-3 is annotated as an ORF whose role is uncertain. The V end was cut by 2 bases, the J end by 0 bases, with 5 bases between. The CDR3 is made up of 13 amino acids. The CDR3 DNA is TGTGCCAGAAGCTTAGGCCACCAAGAGACCCAGTACTTC. Translating it yields CARSLGHQETQYF.

The rearrangement uses TRBV7-8 and TRBJ2-1, with D uncertain. The V and J ends lost 1 base and 4 bases respectively, with 14 bases between them. Germline CDR1 and CDR2: SGHVS and FQNEAQ. The CDR3 spans 16 residues. The chain's CDR3 is CASSLERPVLYNEQFF. The CDR3 DNA reads as TGTGCCAGCAGCTTAGAAAGACCGGTCCTTTACAATGAGCAGTTCTTC.

The chain carries TRBV5-1 and TRBJ2-3; D might be TRBD1 (6 bases). CDR1 and CDR2 (germline): SGHRS, YFSETQ. Trimming pared 0 bases from V and 4 bases from J, leaving 12 bases between. CDR3 length: 15 residues. The CDR3: CASSLEGTGSDTQYF. The CDR3 DNA reads as TGCGCCAGCAGCTTGGAAGGAACAGGGTCAGATACGCAGTATTTT.